This TCR beta chain was recovered during a study of blood T cell repertoires in COVID-19. Background on the study: The United States, Italy and Spain were the sources of the acute and convalescent COVID-19 samples. T cells, B-cell-depleted T cells, or PBMCs provided the cDNA or gDNA that served as material.

In the original analysis: The authors estimated nucleated cell counts from reference gene primer amplification. Profiling relied on immunoSEQ multiplex PCR, and the TCRdb table lists in-frame clones only, not all of them. From that table come the V and J calls and clone size; the DNA was used to work out D and trimming. The table has tens of thousands of clones, 75% to 90% seen once. Trimming removed 6 bases at V and 7 bases at J, with 15 bases between. CDR3 length equals 13 residues. The genes are TRBV12-3 or TRBV12-4 and TRBJ1-2; D may be TRBD1 (5 bases). The source is a human donor with acute or convalescent COVID-19. The donor label of this sample is uncertain. The sequenced sample consisted of peripheral blood. DNA for the CDR3: TGTGCCAGCAGACAGGACGGGAGAGTTGGCTACACCTTC. This codes for CASRQDGRVGYTF.